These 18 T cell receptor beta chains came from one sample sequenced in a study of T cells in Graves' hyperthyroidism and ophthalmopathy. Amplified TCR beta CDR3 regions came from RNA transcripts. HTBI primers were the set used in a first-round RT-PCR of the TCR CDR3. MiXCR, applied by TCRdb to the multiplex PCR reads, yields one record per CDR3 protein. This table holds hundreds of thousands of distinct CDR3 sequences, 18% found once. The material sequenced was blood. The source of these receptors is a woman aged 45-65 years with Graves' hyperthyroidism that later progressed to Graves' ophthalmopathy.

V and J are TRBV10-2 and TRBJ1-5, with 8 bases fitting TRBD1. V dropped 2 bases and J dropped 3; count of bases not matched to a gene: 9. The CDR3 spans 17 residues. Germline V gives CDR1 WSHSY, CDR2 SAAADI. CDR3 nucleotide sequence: TGCGCCAGCAGTGAGAGTGGGGGGGACAGGTACAATCAGCCCCAGCATTTT. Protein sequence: CASSESGGDRYNQPQHF.

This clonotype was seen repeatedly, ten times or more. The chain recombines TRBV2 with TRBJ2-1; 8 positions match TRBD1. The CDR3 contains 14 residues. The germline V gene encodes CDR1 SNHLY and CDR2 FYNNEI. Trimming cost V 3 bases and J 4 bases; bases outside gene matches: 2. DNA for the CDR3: TGTGCCAGCAGTGACGACAGGGGTTACAATGAGCAGTTCTTC. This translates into CASSDDRGYNEQFF.

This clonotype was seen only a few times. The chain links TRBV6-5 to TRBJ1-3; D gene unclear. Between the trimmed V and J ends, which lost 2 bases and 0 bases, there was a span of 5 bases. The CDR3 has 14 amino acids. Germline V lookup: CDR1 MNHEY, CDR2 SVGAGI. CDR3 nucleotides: TGTGCCAGCAGTTACCAAAACTCTGGAAACACCATATATTTT. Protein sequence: CASSYQNSGNTIYF.

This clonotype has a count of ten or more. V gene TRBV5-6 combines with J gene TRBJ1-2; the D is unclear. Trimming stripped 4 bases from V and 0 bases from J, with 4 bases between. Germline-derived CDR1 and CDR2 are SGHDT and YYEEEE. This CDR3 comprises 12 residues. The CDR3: CASSVTNYGYTF. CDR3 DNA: TGTGCCAGCAGCGTGACTAACTATGGCTACACCTTC.

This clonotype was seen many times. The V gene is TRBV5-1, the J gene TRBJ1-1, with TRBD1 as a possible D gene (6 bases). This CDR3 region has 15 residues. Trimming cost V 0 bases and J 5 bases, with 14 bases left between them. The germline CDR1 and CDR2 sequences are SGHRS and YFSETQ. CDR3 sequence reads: CASSLVQGSGTEAFF. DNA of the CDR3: TGCGCCAGCAGCTTGGTACAGGGCAGTGGAACTGAAGCTTTCTTT.

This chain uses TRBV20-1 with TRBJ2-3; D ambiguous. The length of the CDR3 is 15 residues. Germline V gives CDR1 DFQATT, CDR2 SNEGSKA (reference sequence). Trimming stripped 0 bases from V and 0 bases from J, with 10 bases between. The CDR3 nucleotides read TGCAGTGCTAGAGATGCATTCACTAGCACAGATACGCAGTATTTT. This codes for CSARDAFTSTDTQYF.

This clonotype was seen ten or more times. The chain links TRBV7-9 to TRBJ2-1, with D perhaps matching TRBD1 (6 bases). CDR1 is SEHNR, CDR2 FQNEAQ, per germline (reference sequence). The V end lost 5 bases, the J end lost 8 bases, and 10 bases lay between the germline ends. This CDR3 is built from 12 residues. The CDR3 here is CASSREGDEQFF. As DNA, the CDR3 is TGTGCCAGCAGCCGCGAGGGGGATGAGCAGTTCTTC.

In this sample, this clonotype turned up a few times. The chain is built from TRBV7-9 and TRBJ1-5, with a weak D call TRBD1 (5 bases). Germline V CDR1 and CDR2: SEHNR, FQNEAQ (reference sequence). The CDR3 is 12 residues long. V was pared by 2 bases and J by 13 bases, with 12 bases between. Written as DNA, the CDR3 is TGTGCCAGCAGCTTACAGTCGGGACGGCAGCATTTT. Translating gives CASSLQSGRQHF.

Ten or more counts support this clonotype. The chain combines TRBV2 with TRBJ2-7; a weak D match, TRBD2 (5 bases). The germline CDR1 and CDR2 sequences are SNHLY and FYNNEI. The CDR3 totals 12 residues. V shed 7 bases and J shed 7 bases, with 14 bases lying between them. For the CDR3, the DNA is TGTGCCAGCACCCCCGCGGGTTGGGAGCAGTACTTC. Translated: CASTPAGWEQYF.

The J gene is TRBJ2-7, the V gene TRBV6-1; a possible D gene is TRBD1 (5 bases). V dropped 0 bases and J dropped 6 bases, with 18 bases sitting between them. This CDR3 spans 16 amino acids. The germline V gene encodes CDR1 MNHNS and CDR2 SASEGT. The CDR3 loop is CASSEAIGQGSSEQYF. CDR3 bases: TGTGCCAGCAGTGAAGCGATAGGTCAGGGATCGAGCGAGCAGTACTTC.

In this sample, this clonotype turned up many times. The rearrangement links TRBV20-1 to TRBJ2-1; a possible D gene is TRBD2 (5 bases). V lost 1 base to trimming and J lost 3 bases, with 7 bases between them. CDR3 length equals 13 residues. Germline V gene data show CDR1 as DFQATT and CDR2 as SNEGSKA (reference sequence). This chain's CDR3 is CSARVEGYNEQFF. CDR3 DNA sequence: TGCAGTGCTAGAGTAGAGGGCTACAATGAGCAGTTCTTC.

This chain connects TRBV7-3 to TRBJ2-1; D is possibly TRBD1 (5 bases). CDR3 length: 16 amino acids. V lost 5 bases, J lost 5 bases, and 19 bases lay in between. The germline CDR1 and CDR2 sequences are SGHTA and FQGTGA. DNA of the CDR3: TGTGCCAGCAGCCTCGGGTTACAGGATCAACACAATGAGCAGTTCTTC. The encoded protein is CASSLGLQDQHNEQFF.

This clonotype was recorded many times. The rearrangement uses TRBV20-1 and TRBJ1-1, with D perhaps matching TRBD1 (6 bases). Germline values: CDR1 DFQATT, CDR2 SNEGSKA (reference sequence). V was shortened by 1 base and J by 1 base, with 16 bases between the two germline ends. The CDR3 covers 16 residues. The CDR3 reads CSARARDTRTNTEAFF. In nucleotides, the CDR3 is TGCAGTGCTAGAGCCCGGGACACCCGTACGAACACTGAAGCTTTCTTT.

CDR3 in DNA: TGTGCCAGCAGCTTTTCTGGGACCGCGAGCACTGAAGCTTTCTTT. Protein sequence: CASSFSGTASTEAFF. This rearrangement joins TRBV5-5 to TRBJ1-1, with D perhaps matching TRBD1 (5 bases). In germline, CDR1 is SGHKS, CDR2 YYEKEE (reference sequence). This CDR3 has 15 residues. Trimming left V 2 bases short and J 4 bases short, with 15 bases between.

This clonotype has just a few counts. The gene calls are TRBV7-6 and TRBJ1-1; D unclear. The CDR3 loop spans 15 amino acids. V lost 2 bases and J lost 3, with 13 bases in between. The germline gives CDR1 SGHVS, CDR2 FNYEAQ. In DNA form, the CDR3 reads TGTGCCAGCAGCTTAAGGGTAGGAGTAGACACTGAAGCTTTCTTT. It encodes CASSLRVGVDTEAFF.

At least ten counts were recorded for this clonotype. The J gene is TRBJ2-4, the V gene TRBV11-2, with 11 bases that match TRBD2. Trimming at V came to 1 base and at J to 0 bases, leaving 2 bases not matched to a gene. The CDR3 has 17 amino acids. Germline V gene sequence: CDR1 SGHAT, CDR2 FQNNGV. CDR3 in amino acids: CASSLVLAGGAKNIQYF. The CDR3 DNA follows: TGTGCCAGCAGCTTAGTGCTAGCGGGGGGAGCCAAAAACATTCAGTACTTC.

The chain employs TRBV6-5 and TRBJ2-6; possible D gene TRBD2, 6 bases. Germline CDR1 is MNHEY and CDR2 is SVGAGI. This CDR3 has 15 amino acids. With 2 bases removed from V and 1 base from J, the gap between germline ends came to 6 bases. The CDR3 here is CASSYGGSGANVLTF. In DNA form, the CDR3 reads TGTGCCAGCAGTTACGGGGGGTCTGGGGCCAACGTCCTGACTTTC.

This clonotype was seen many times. The DNA for the CDR3 is TGTGCCAGTAGTTCCGGGACAGGGGTATACACTGAAGCTTTCTTT. As protein: CASSSGTGVYTEAFF. The chain is built from TRBV19 and TRBJ1-1; 10 bases line up with TRBD1. This CDR3 contains 15 residues. Germline CDR1 and CDR2: LNHDA and SQIVND (reference sequence). J was trimmed by 3 bases and V by 5 bases; bases with no gene match: 6.